The TCR beta chain under discussion was sequenced for a study of blood T cells in healthy people across ages. A J-beta primer mix and a sample-barcoded 5' primer were used in a second PCR of about 7 to 12 cycles. MiXCR, run by TCRdb on the 5' RACE reads, gives a single entry per CDR3 protein. The sample has hundreds of thousands of distinct CDR3 sequences; under 25% are singletons. This CDR3 region has 14 residues. With 5 bases clipped from V and 0 bases from J, the junction kept 3 bases outside the gene matches. In germline, CDR1 is SEHNR, CDR2 FQNEAQ (reference sequence). The chain links TRBV7-9 to TRBJ2-5, with TRBD2 matching over 7 bases. This clonotype was obtained from a man in his sixties or seventies in good health. The sequencing sample was made of blood. The CDR3 DNA sequence: TGTGCCAGCAGCCGGCTAGCGGACCAAGAGACCCAGTACTTC. Residues: CASSRLADQETQYF.